Below, 6 T cell receptor beta chains from the same sample are listed, as sequenced in a study of blood T cell repertoires in COVID-19. This table comes from immunoSEQ multiplex PCR, and its TCRdb copy is limited to in-frame clones, with some not included. The sample consists of about 260,000 clones, roughly 88% of them appearing once. Sample: peripheral blood. The origin of the receptors is a human donor in a cohort sampled during active COVID-19.

The chain is built from TRBV5-1 and TRBJ1-1; D remains ambiguous. The germline V gene encodes CDR1 SGHRS and CDR2 YFSETQ. V lost 2 bases and J 0 bases, leaving 8 bases between the germline ends. There are 14 residues in the CDR3. In DNA, the CDR3 is TGCGCCAGCAGCTTCCCAGAAATGAACACTGAAGCTTTCTTT. The encoded protein is CASSFPEMNTEAFF.

This clone was seen just once. This rearrangement joins TRBV28 to TRBJ2-3, with a possible D match to TRBD1 (6 bases). V was trimmed by 6 bases and J by 3 bases, leaving 10 bases between them. The CDR3 loop spans 13 amino acids. Germline lookup yields CDR1 MDHEN and CDR2 SYDVKM. The CDR3 region is CASSSQGTDTQYF. The CDR3 DNA reads TGTGCCAGCAGCTCACAGGGAACAGATACGCAGTATTTT. Full variable domain (rest looked up from reference TRBV28 and TRBJ2-3): DVKVTQSSRYLVKRTGEKVFLECVQDMDHENMFWYRQDPGLGLRLIYFSYDVKMKEKGDIPEGYSVSREKKERFSLILESASTNQTSMYLCASSSQGTDTQYFGPGTRLTVL.

This chain joins TRBV7-2 and TRBJ2-5; 8 bases are a match to TRBD2. The CDR3 contains 17 residues. J gave up 3 bases and V 3 bases, and 12 bases lay outside the gene matches. Germline V gene sequence: CDR1 SGHTA, CDR2 FQGNSA. Here the CDR3 DNA reads TGTGCCAGCAGCTTTAGCGGGGCTCCCCCAGGGGAAGAGACCCAGTACTTC. Its translation: CASSFSGAPPGEETQYF.

The rearrangement joins TRBV6-5 to TRBJ1-1, with D unclear. Germline CDR1 is MNHEY and CDR2 is SVGAGI. This CDR3 is 13 amino acids long. Trimming removed 5 bases from V and 4 bases from J, with 11 bases in between. The CDR3 nucleotides read TGTGCCAGCAGTCCCAACCCAGGCACTGAAGCTTTCTTT. As protein: CASSPNPGTEAFF.

V and J are TRBV18 and TRBJ1-1; 9 positions match TRBD1. The CDR3 loop spans 16 amino acids. With V trimmed by 2 bases and J by 11 bases, 15 bases remained unmatched. Germline V gene sequence: CDR1 KGHSH, CDR2 LQKENI. The chain's CDR3 is CASSPAYRTGGNEAFF. CDR3 DNA sequence: TGTGCCAGCTCACCAGCCTACCGAACAGGGGGCAATGAGGCTTTCTTT. The full variable domain, with the rest looked up from reference TRBV18 and TRBJ1-1, is NAGVMQNPRHLVRRRGQEARLRCSPMKGHSHVYWYRQLPEEGLKFMVYLQKENIIDESGMPKERFSAEFPKEGPSILRIQQVVRGDSAAYFCASSPAYRTGGNEAFFGQGTRLTVV.

V gene TRBV18 combines with J gene TRBJ2-7; weak D call: TRBD1 (5 bases). Germline lookup yields CDR1 KGHSH and CDR2 LQKENI. The CDR3 loop spans 14 amino acids. V was clipped by 3 bases and J by 5 bases, with 14 bases between them. CDR3 bases: TGTGCCAGCTCACCTCAGGGTGAAGTCCACGAGCAGTACTTC. Its translation is CASSPQGEVHEQYF.